The 31 T cell receptor beta chains in this list originate from one sample, sequenced in a study of cytomegalovirus exposure and HLA in healthy donors. A multiplex PCR was run with 60 Vbeta primers and 13 Jbeta primers. Profiling relied on immunoSEQ multiplex PCR, and the TCRdb table lists in-frame clones only, not all of them. This sample has under 110,000 clones; about three quarters occur once, and the top ten carry 5% to 7%. Material for sequencing was PBMCs. The receptors originated from a woman in her fifties or sixties in good health and CMV-seropositive.

The gene calls are TRBV7-8 and TRBJ2-7, with 9 bases lining up with TRBD1. Germline V gene sequence: CDR1 SGHVS, CDR2 FQNEAQ. The CDR3 is 14 residues long. V trimming: 3 bases; J trimming: 2 bases; junction bases outside the gene matches: 2. The CDR3 region has the DNA TGTGCCAGCAGCTTCCGGGACAGGGCCTACGAGCAGTACTTC. It is translated as CASSFRDRAYEQYF.

The chain has TRBV7-2 and TRBJ2-7, with D possibly matching TRBD2 (7 bases). The CDR3 covers 16 residues. Trimming took off 1 base at V and 4 bases at J, with 17 bases between the two ends. Germline V CDR1 and CDR2: SGHTA, FQGNSA. In DNA, the CDR3 is TGTGCCAGCAGCTTAGGTCCGGGGGGACACCCATACGAGCAGTACTTC. This translates into CASSLGPGGHPYEQYF.

The chain combines TRBV7-9 with TRBJ2-3; D gene uncertain. The CDR3 loop spans 13 amino acids. The germline CDR1 and CDR2 sequences are SEHNR and FQNEAQ (reference sequence). Trimming pared 4 bases from V and 0 bases from J, leaving 5 bases between. CDR3 region: CASSSTSTDTQYF. The DNA for the CDR3 is TGTGCCAGCAGCTCTACTAGCACAGATACGCAGTATTTT.

This sequence joins TRBV10-3 and TRBJ2-2, with 10 bases identical to TRBD2. The CDR3 is 17 amino acids. Germline loops: CDR1 ENHRY, CDR2 SYGVKD. Trimming cost V 6 bases and J 3 bases; bases outside gene matches: 10. The CDR3 sequence: CAIRSPETSGDTGELFF. CDR3 bases: TGTGCCATCAGATCCCCCGAAACTAGCGGGGACACCGGGGAGCTGTTTTTT.

The V and J genes are TRBV6-1 and TRBJ1-4; D call uncertain. The CDR3 has 13 amino acids. The V gene's germline CDR1 is MNHNS and CDR2 SASEGT. V lost 8 bases and J lost 8, with 15 bases in between. The chain's CDR3 is CASQRRLREKLFF. CDR3 bases: TGTGCCAGCCAAAGACGCCTCAGGGAAAAACTGTTTTTT.

This chain joins TRBV4-3 and TRBJ2-2; D unresolved. The V end was cut by 0 bases, the J end by 3 bases, with 8 bases between. The CDR3 contains 15 residues. Germline assignment: CDR1 LGHNA and CDR2 YSLEER. CDR3 DNA: TGCGCCAGCAGCCAAGATCGTATCTACACCGGGGAGCTGTTTTTT. As protein: CASSQDRIYTGELFF.

CDR3 sequence reads: CASSFKRGNSPLHF. In DNA form, the CDR3 reads TGTGCCAGCAGCTTTAAGAGGGGGAATTCACCCCTCCACTTT. The gene calls are TRBV7-3 and TRBJ1-6; a possible D gene is TRBD1 (6 bases). Germline CDR1 SGHTA, CDR2 FQGTGA. V lost 3 bases and J lost 7, with 10 bases in between. This CDR3 is 14 amino acids long. The whole variable domain, remainder taken from reference TRBV7-3 and TRBJ1-6, is GAGVSQTPSNKVTEKGKYVELRCDPISGHTALYWYRQSLGQGPEFLIYFQGTGAADDSGLPNDRFFAVRPEGSVSTLKIQRTERGDSAVYLCASSFKRGNSPLHFGNGTRLTVT.

The V call is TRBV27, the J call TRBJ2-7; 10 bases match TRBD1. The V gene's germline CDR1 is MNHEY and CDR2 SMNVEV (reference sequence). This CDR3 is 15 amino acids long. J was trimmed by 3 bases and V by 6 bases; bases with no gene match: 8. The CDR3 loop is CASSKLGQGLYEQYF. The DNA of the CDR3 is TGTGCCAGCAGCAAACTGGGACAGGGGCTCTACGAGCAGTACTTC.

This chain links TRBV30 with TRBJ1-5, with D hard to call. CDR1 and CDR2 from the germline V gene are GTSNPN and SVGIG (reference sequence). The ends were cut back, 0 bases at V and 5 bases at J, with 8 bases in the middle. This CDR3 is built from 13 residues. The DNA for the CDR3 is TGTGCCTGGAGTGTACTGTTTGATCAGCCCCAGCATTTT. It codes for CAWSVLFDQPQHF.

J is TRBJ2-7 and V is TRBV5-1; D not resolved. The length of the CDR3 is 15 residues. Germline lookup yields CDR1 SGHRS and CDR2 YFSETQ. V was trimmed by 4 bases and J by 0 bases, leaving 14 bases between them. The chain's CDR3 is CASSPTSAYSYEQYF. In nucleotides, the CDR3 is TGCGCCAGCAGCCCAACAAGCGCGTACTCCTACGAGCAGTACTTC. The whole variable domain, filled in from reference TRBV5-1 and TRBJ2-7, reads KAGVTQTPRYLIKTRGQQVTLSCSPISGHRSVSWYQQTPGQGLQFLFEYFSETQRNKGNFPGRFSGRQFSNSRSEMNVSTLELGDSALYLCASSPTSAYSYEQYFGPGTRLTVT.

The V call is TRBV6-5, the J call TRBJ1-6; D not resolved. The CDR3 contains 15 residues. V lost 2 bases and J lost 0, with 5 bases in between. Germline V gene data show CDR1 as MNHEY and CDR2 as SVGAGI. In DNA, the CDR3 is TGTGCCAGCAGTTACATGAGCTCCTATAATTCACCCCTCCACTTT. The encoded protein is CASSYMSSYNSPLHF.

The chain recombines TRBV9 with TRBJ2-3, with TRBD1 matching over 10 bases. CDR3 size: 16 residues. Germline V lookup: CDR1 SGDLS, CDR2 YYNGEE. The ends lost 0 bases at V and 3 bases at J; junction bases unmatched: 4. The CDR3 DNA reads as TGTGCCAGCAGCGTAGGAGGGACAGGGGTAACAGATACGCAGTATTTT. It yields the protein CASSVGGTGVTDTQYF.

A single count supports this clone. The V call is TRBV9, the J call TRBJ2-5; D is unclear. Germline V gene sequence: CDR1 SGDLS, CDR2 YYNGEE. The V end was cut by 4 bases, the J end by 7 bases, with 17 bases between. There are 14 residues in the CDR3. The CDR3 DNA follows: TGTGCCAGCAGCCCATCGCCGGTGGTAGCGACCCAGTACTTC. Its protein is CASSPSPVVATQYF.

This clone was found once. The gene calls are TRBV7-9 and TRBJ1-1; D is unresolved. Germline CDR1 SEHNR, CDR2 FQNEAQ (reference sequence). The CDR3 sequence is 14 residues long. The V gene lost 1 base and the J gene lost 3 bases, with 9 bases spanning the gap. The CDR3 reads CASSLVPGYTEAFF. Here the CDR3 DNA reads TGTGCCAGCAGCTTAGTCCCAGGATACACTGAAGCTTTCTTT.

This clone was observed a handful of times. The same CDR3 also results from other DNA sequences found in this sample. The rearrangement uses TRBV6-5 and TRBJ1-2, with 9 bases that match TRBD1. The CDR3 is 15 residues long. The germline V gene encodes CDR1 MNHEY and CDR2 SVGAGI. J gave up 8 bases and V 5 bases, and 12 bases lay outside the gene matches. The CDR3 is CASSQQGAARGGYTF. The CDR3 DNA follows: TGTGCCAGCAGTCAACAGGGGGCCGCGAGAGGGGGCTACACCTTC.

This clone was observed a single time. The V gene is TRBV7-7, the J gene TRBJ2-3; the D gene is possibly TRBD2 (6 bases). Germline lookup yields CDR1 SSHAT and CDR2 FNYEAQ (reference sequence). The CDR3 is 15 residues long. Trimming cost V 1 base and J 8 bases, with 16 bases left between them. The CDR3 sequence is CASSLDLRVGGTQYF. The CDR3 region has the DNA TGTGCCAGCAGCTTAGATCTTCGGGTGGGGGGTACGCAGTATTTT.

This chain uses TRBV5-4 with TRBJ1-6; D unclear. The germline V gene has CDR1 SGHNT and CDR2 YYREEE (reference sequence). The CDR3 is 14 amino acids. With 2 bases removed from V and 4 bases from J, the gap between germline ends came to 7 bases. CDR3 in amino acids: CASSFDGYNSPLHF. CDR3 bases: TGTGCCAGCAGCTTTGACGGGTATAATTCACCCCTCCACTTT.

The genes are TRBV25-1 and TRBJ2-7; tentative D call: TRBD1 (6 bases). Germline V lookup: CDR1 MGHDK, CDR2 SYGVNS. The CDR3 is 16 amino acids. The V and J ends lost 4 bases and 4 bases respectively, with 20 bases between them. The CDR3 protein is CASSGQVGGPGYEQYF. The CDR3 DNA sequence: TGTGCCAGCAGTGGCCAGGTAGGGGGTCCGGGATACGAGCAGTACTTC.

The sample holds a few counts of this clone. The V gene is TRBV9, the J gene TRBJ2-1; possible D gene TRBD1, 5 bases. V lost 0 bases and J lost 6, with 13 bases in between. Looked up from germline, CDR1 is SGDLS and CDR2 is YYNGEE. The length of the CDR3 is 15 residues. The CDR3 nucleotides are TGTGCCAGCAGCGTAGGTACGCTTGGGGCCAATGAGCAGTTCTTC. Its protein is CASSVGTLGANEQFF.

The chain carries TRBV5-1 and TRBJ2-3; 8 positions agree with TRBD1. Losses at the gene ends were 6 bases for V and 5 bases for J; bases not matched to a gene: 8. The CDR3 sequence is 14 residues long. CDR1 and CDR2 (germline): SGHRS, YFSETQ. CDR3 sequence (DNA): TGCGCCAGCAAAAGGGGACAGGAGAAAGATACGCAGTATTTT. Translated, it gives CASKRGQEKDTQYF.

The chain couples TRBV28 to TRBJ2-1; TRBD1 matches at 7 bases. CDR3 length equals 16 residues. CDR1 is MDHEN and CDR2 is SYDVKM in the germline V gene. Trimming at V came to 6 bases and at J to 7 bases, leaving 15 bases not matched to a gene. CDR3 in DNA: TGTGCCAGCAGCCCGCGACGGGGACAGAGCCCTAATGAGCAGTTCTTC. Translating it yields CASSPRRGQSPNEQFF.

This clone was detected ten times or more. V usage is TRBV11-3 and J usage is TRBJ1-1; D gene ambiguous. Trimming cost V 0 bases and J 4 bases, with 9 bases left between them. The CDR3 is 14 residues long. Germline assignment: CDR1 SGHNT and CDR2 YENEEA. The CDR3 coding sequence is TGTGCCAGCAGCTTAGACCTAGGGAGCACTGAAGCTTTCTTT. This codes for CASSLDLGSTEAFF.

Points on this clone: Other DNA sequences in the same sample also yield this CDR3. This rearrangement joins TRBV7-2 to TRBJ2-2; D ambiguous. From germline, CDR1 is SGHTA and CDR2 FQGNSA. CDR3 length equals 13 residues. Trimming cost V 5 bases and J 17 bases, with 21 bases left between them. The DNA of the CDR3 is TGTGCCAGCAGCCCCGCGGTCGAGTCAAGGCTATTTTTT. It yields the protein CASSPAVESRLFF.

A single count supports this clone. The CDR3 DNA follows: TGCGCCAGCAGCTGGACAGGGCAGAATCAGCCCCAGCATTTT. Amino acids: CASSWTGQNQPQHF. V is TRBV5-1 and J is TRBJ1-5; 8 nucleotides agree with TRBD1. CDR3 length: 14 residues. CDR1 is SGHRS, CDR2 YFSETQ, per germline. V gave up 3 bases and J gave up 4 bases; unmatched junction bases: 3.

The chain employs TRBV5-1 and TRBJ1-1; no reliable D call. This CDR3 is built from 14 residues. Trimming left V 0 bases short and J 3 bases short, with 9 bases between. The germline V gene encodes CDR1 SGHRS and CDR2 YFSETQ. The CDR3 is CASSLGLEDTEAFF. The CDR3 bases are TGCGCCAGCAGCTTGGGGCTCGAAGACACTGAAGCTTTCTTT.

The chain has TRBV11-2 and TRBJ1-1; unclear D gene. Between the trimmed V and J ends, which lost 5 bases and 6 bases, there was a span of 19 bases. Germline CDR1 is SGHAT and CDR2 is FQNNGV. The CDR3 is made up of 15 amino acids. The CDR3 is CASSIIQGDGAEAFF. CDR3 DNA: TGTGCCAGCAGCATAATACAAGGTGACGGGGCTGAAGCTTTCTTT. The full variable domain, in which reference TRBV11-2 and TRBJ1-1 provide the parts outside the CDR3, is EAGVAQSPRYKIIEKRQSVAFWCNPISGHATLYWYQQILGQGPKLLIQFQNNGVVDDSQLPKDRFSAERLKGVDSTLKIQPAKLEDSAVYLCASSIIQGDGAEAFFGQGTRLTVV.

The chain carries TRBV5-1 and TRBJ2-5, with D possibly matching TRBD1 (6 bases). The CDR3 extends over 17 amino acids. Trimming shortened V by 0 bases and J by 5 bases, and 20 bases separated the two germline ends. Germline CDR1 is SGHRS and CDR2 is YFSETQ. CDR3 residues: CASSLGQAPVRVETQYF. The CDR3 DNA is TGCGCCAGCAGCTTGGGACAGGCACCTGTAAGGGTGGAGACCCAGTACTTC.

The V and J genes are TRBV5-1 and TRBJ1-4; D not resolved. V was cut by 4 bases and J by 2 bases, with 18 bases left in between. The CDR3 spans 17 residues. The V gene's germline CDR1 is SGHRS and CDR2 YFSETQ. The chain's CDR3 is CASSGEAWATTNEKLFF. CDR3 DNA: TGCGCCAGCAGCGGGGAGGCCTGGGCAACCACTAATGAAAAACTGTTTTTT.

The J gene is TRBJ2-3, the V gene TRBV7-9; 10 bases map to TRBD1. Germline lookup yields CDR1 SEHNR and CDR2 FQNEAQ (reference sequence). V dropped 5 bases and J dropped 4; count of bases not matched to a gene: 3. The CDR3 has 14 amino acids. The CDR3 bases are TGTGCCAGCAGCCTTGGACAGGGGGCAGATACGCAGTATTTT. This sequence encodes CASSLGQGADTQYF.

A word on this clone: One end of the junction fails to match germline, which may point to a read error. J is TRBJ2-7 and V is TRBV7-9; 9 nucleotides align to TRBD1. This CDR3 region has 14 residues. Germline CDR1 reads SEHNR; CDR2 reads FQNEAQ (reference sequence). CDR3 amino acids: CSSSLDRGENEQYF. DNA for the CDR3: TGTTCCAGCAGCTTGGACAGGGGAGAAAACGAGCAGTACTTC.

The rearrangement joins TRBV4-1 to TRBJ1-4; D is perhaps TRBD1 (5 bases). Trimming left V 6 bases short and J 8 bases short, with 22 bases between. The CDR3 has 16 residues. The germline gives CDR1 MGHRA, CDR2 YSYEKL. CDR3 DNA: TGCGCCAGCAGTGAGATAGGGATCAGGGTAGTAGAAAAACTGTTTTTT. Translated: CASSEIGIRVVEKLFF.